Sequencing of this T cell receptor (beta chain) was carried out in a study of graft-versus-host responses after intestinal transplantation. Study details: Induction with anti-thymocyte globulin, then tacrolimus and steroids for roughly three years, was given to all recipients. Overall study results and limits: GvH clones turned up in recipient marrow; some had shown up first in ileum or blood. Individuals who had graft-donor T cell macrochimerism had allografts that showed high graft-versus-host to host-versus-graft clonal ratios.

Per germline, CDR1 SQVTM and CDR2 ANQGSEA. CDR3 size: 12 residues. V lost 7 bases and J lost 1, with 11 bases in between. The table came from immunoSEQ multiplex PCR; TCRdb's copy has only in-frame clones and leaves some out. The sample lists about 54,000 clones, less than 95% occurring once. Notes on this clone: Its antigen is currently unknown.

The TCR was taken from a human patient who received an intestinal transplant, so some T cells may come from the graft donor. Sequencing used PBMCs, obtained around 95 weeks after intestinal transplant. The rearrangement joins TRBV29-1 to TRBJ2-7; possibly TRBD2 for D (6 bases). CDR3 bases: TGCAGCGCAGCGGGTGATTCCTACGAGCAGTACTTC. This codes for CSAAGDSYEQYF.